Below are 31 T cell receptor beta chains sequenced from a single sample in a study of regulatory and conventional T cells in breast cancer. TCRdb re-analysed the PCR reads in MiXCR, keeping a single row per CDR3 protein. Here the sample spans 1,300 or so distinct CDR3 sequences, around 78% being singletons. Sequencing used regulatory T cells from blood. All receptors derive from a male donor in good health.

CDR3 nucleotides: TGTGCCAGCCCTAATGACAGGCGACCCTATGGCTACACCTTC. It encodes CASPNDRRPYGYTF. This chain joins TRBV6-1 and TRBJ1-2, with D possibly being TRBD1 (6 bases). The germline V and J ends were trimmed by 8 bases and 4 bases, with 17 bases remaining between them. The CDR3 consists of 14 residues. The germline V gene encodes CDR1 MNHNS and CDR2 SASEGT.

This clonotype was seen a single time. CDR3 region: CAISWTGEGKLFF. The CDR3 nucleotides read TGTGCCATCAGTTGGACAGGGGAAGGAAAACTGTTTTTT. This chain links TRBV10-3 with TRBJ1-4, with 9 bases fitting TRBD1. With V trimmed by 5 bases and J by 10 bases, 5 bases remained unmatched. Germline CDR1 ENHRY, CDR2 SYGVKD. This CDR3 contains 13 residues.

This clonotype was found once. V and J are TRBV6-2 or TRBV6-3 and TRBJ2-6; tentative D call: TRBD1 (6 bases). This CDR3 has 18 residues. The V gene's germline CDR1 is MNHEY and CDR2 SVGEGT. V lost 6 bases, J lost 1 base, and 19 bases lay in between. CDR3 amino acids: CASSPPRRGSSGANVLTF. In nucleotides, the CDR3 is TGTGCCAGCAGCCCTCCGAGAAGGGGGAGTTCTGGGGCCAACGTCCTGACTTTC.

The chain carries TRBV6-2 or TRBV6-3 and TRBJ1-5; weak D call: TRBD1 (6 bases). The CDR3 consists of 16 residues. In germline, CDR1 is MNHEY, CDR2 SVGEGT. Trimming removed 5 bases at V and 2 bases at J, with 16 bases between. The CDR3 loop reads CASSPGQIIGNQPQHF. In nucleotides, the CDR3 is TGTGCCAGCAGTCCCGGACAGATTATTGGCAATCAGCCCCAGCATTTT.

The rearrangement uses TRBV20-1 and TRBJ1-1; D unclear. The ends were cut back, 0 bases at V and 1 base at J, with 12 bases in the middle. Germline CDR1 is DFQATT and CDR2 is SNEGSKA (reference sequence). The CDR3 sequence is 15 residues long. CDR3: CSARDYGGPNTEAFF. Here the CDR3 DNA reads TGCAGTGCTAGAGATTACGGAGGGCCGAACACTGAAGCTTTCTTT.

This clonotype has just one count. The chain carries TRBV20-1 and TRBJ1-2; the D gene is possibly TRBD1 (5 bases). This CDR3 is built from 13 residues. V lost 0 bases to trimming and J lost 1 base, with 6 bases between them. The germline V gene has CDR1 DFQATT and CDR2 SNEGSKA (reference sequence). The CDR3 loop reads CSAREGRNYGYTF. DNA of the CDR3: TGCAGTGCTAGAGAGGGACGTAACTATGGCTACACCTTC.

About this clonotype itself: A read error may account for a junction end that differs from germline. V is TRBV10-3 and J is TRBJ2-5, with D tentatively TRBD2 (7 bases). CDR1 ENHRY and CDR2 SYGVKD come from the germline V gene. The CDR3 runs 13 residues. In DNA, the CDR3 is TGTGCCATCAGTGTCGGGGGGCAAGGGACCCAGTACTTC. It codes for CAISVGGQGTQYF.

V gene TRBV29-1 combines with J gene TRBJ1-1; D gene unclear. This CDR3 region has 12 residues. Germline CDR1 is SQVTM and CDR2 is ANQGSEA. V lost 4 bases to trimming and J lost 0 bases, with 6 bases between them. CDR3 region: CSVGGLNTEAFF. For the CDR3, the DNA is TGCAGCGTTGGAGGTTTGAACACTGAAGCTTTCTTT.

This chain links TRBV6-1 with TRBJ2-5; 14 positions agree with TRBD2. CDR3 length: 17 residues. V was pared by 7 bases and J by 4 bases, with 11 bases of the junction left unmatched. Germline V lookup: CDR1 MNHNS, CDR2 SASEGT. CDR3 region: CASKGGLAGVSRETQYF. In DNA form, the CDR3 reads TGTGCCAGCAAGGGGGGACTAGCGGGGGTGTCGCGAGAGACCCAGTACTTC.

The chain has TRBV5-1 and TRBJ1-2; D is uncertain. Trimming removed 0 bases from V and 6 bases from J, with 15 bases in between. The CDR3 sequence is 15 residues long. Germline V gene lookup returns CDR1 SGHRS and CDR2 YFSETQ. CDR3 nucleotide sequence: TGCGCCAGCAGCTTGGACTCTCGGGGTGTAGATGGCTACACCTTC. Its translation is CASSLDSRGVDGYTF.

This clonotype was counted a few times. The chain recombines TRBV28 with TRBJ2-7, with D unclear. Germline V gene lookup returns CDR1 MDHEN and CDR2 SYDVKM. The CDR3 totals 13 residues. Between the trimmed V and J ends, which lost 3 bases and 0 bases, there was a span of 6 bases. CDR3 DNA: TGTGCCAGCAGTTTGGGCGGCTCCTACGAGCAGTACTTC. This codes for CASSLGGSYEQYF.

The V gene is TRBV6-1, the J gene TRBJ1-5; 9 bases align to TRBD1. With V trimmed by 10 bases and J by 2 bases, 9 bases remained unmatched. Germline values: CDR1 MNHNS, CDR2 SASEGT. The CDR3 is 15 amino acids. The CDR3 loop is CATHRGLGGNQPQHF. The CDR3 DNA reads TGTGCCACCCACAGGGGGCTCGGTGGCAATCAGCCCCAGCATTTT.

The rearrangement joins TRBV12-3 or TRBV12-4 to TRBJ2-3; a weak D match, TRBD2 (5 bases). The CDR3 consists of 14 residues. Trimming left V 4 bases short and J 14 bases short, with 22 bases between. The CDR3, as DNA: TGTGCCAGCAGTTCCCTAAATGCGGCGGGTGGAAGGTATTTT. Its translation is CASSSLNAAGGRYF.

This chain connects TRBV6-5 to TRBJ1-2; no definite D call. The CDR3 length is 17 residues. Trimming removed 5 bases from V and 4 bases from J, with 23 bases in between. CDR1 and CDR2 (germline): MNHEY, SVGAGI. For the CDR3, the DNA is TGTGCCAGCAGTACTACTCGGGCAGGAGGGCCGACCTATGGCTACACCTTC. As protein: CASSTTRAGGPTYGYTF.

The V and J genes are TRBV4-2 and TRBJ1-1, with 7 positions matching TRBD1. Per the germline V gene, CDR1 is LGHNA and CDR2 is YNFKEQ. The CDR3 is made up of 15 amino acids. Trimming cost V 3 bases and J 5 bases; bases outside gene matches: 9. The CDR3 sequence is CASSQRQGPGTEAFF. CDR3 DNA: TGTGCCAGCAGCCAGAGACAGGGACCTGGGACTGAAGCTTTCTTT.

The chain has TRBV25-1 and TRBJ2-5; maybe TRBD1 (5 bases). CDR3 length: 15 residues. V was clipped by 6 bases and J by 4 bases, with 18 bases between them. Per the germline V gene, CDR1 is MGHDK and CDR2 is SYGVNS. The CDR3 reads CASSDNRQLSETQYF. The CDR3 DNA reads as TGTGCCAGCAGCGACAATAGACAGTTATCAGAGACCCAGTACTTC. Drawing the rest from reference TRBV25-1 and TRBJ2-5, the complete variable domain is EADIYQTPRYLVIGTGKKITLECSQTMGHDKMYWYQQDPGMELHLIHYSYGVNSTEKGDLSSESTVSRIRTEHFPLTLESARPSHTSQYLCASSDNRQLSETQYFGPGTRLLVL.

CDR3 residues: CASSLMGPQETQYF. CDR3 sequence (DNA): TGCGCCAGCAGCTTGATGGGTCCCCAGGAGACCCAGTACTTC. This chain links TRBV5-1 with TRBJ2-5; no firm D call. The V end was cut by 1 base, the J end by 5 bases, with 12 bases between. This CDR3 comprises 14 residues. Germline loops: CDR1 SGHRS, CDR2 YFSETQ.

This clonotype is termed large (0.1 to 1%). In DNA form, the CDR3 reads TGCAGTGCTAGAAGAGGCGGCGGACAGTCTAATTCACCCCTCCACTTT. Translation: CSARRGGGQSNSPLHF. The V and J genes are TRBV20-1 and TRBJ1-6; weak D call: TRBD1 (6 bases). Germline CDR1 and CDR2: DFQATT and SNEGSKA (reference sequence). Deletions cut 2 bases from V and 6 bases from J, with 17 bases between. The CDR3 loop spans 16 amino acids.

Only a few counts were recorded for this clonotype. The junction and the germline gene differ at one end; a read error may be behind it. This chain joins TRBV29-1 and TRBJ1-6, with D possibly TRBD1 on 5 matching bases. The CDR3 loop spans 13 amino acids. CDR1 and CDR2 from the germline V gene are SQVTM and ANQGSEA. The CDR3 is CSARTGYDSPLHF. CDR3 DNA sequence: TGCAGCGCCAGAACAGGCTATGATTCACCCCTCCACTTT.

Turning to this clonotype: One junction end does not reproduce the germline sequence, and a read error may be involved. The chain employs TRBV6-5 and TRBJ1-2; 8 nucleotides line up with TRBD1. This CDR3 region has 14 residues. CDR1 and CDR2 from the germline V gene are MNHEY and SVGAGI. Here the CDR3 reads CASFSGTGHYGYTF. The CDR3 DNA reads TGTGCCAGCTTCTCCGGGACAGGACACTATGGCTATACCTTC.

In its sample, this clonotype was seen a few times. V is TRBV20-1 and J is TRBJ2-1; TRBD2 agrees at 16 bases. Germline-derived CDR1 and CDR2 are DFQATT and SNEGSKA (reference sequence). This CDR3 comprises 20 residues. Trimming cost V 5 bases and J 0 bases; bases outside gene matches: 13. CDR3: CSARPGTSGGAPISYNEQFF. CDR3 nucleotide sequence: TGCAGTGCTCGCCCCGGGACTAGCGGGGGGGCCCCGATCTCCTACAATGAGCAGTTCTTC.

This chain uses TRBV6-2 or TRBV6-3 with TRBJ1-1; D is possibly TRBD1 (5 bases). CDR1 is MNHEY, CDR2 SVGEGT, per germline. The CDR3 is 18 residues long. The V end lost 0 bases, the J end lost 4 bases, and 21 bases lay between the germline ends. CDR3 loop: CASSYSSTNSWGLTEAFF. The CDR3 coding sequence is TGTGCCAGCAGTTACTCGAGTACAAATTCTTGGGGCCTCACTGAAGCTTTCTTT.

This clonotype has a handful of counts. The J gene is TRBJ1-1, the V gene TRBV6-2 or TRBV6-3; D may be TRBD1 (5 bases). The germline V gene has CDR1 MNHEY and CDR2 SVGEGT. With 6 bases removed from V and 4 bases from J, the gap between germline ends came to 15 bases. The CDR3 runs to 14 residues. The CDR3 nucleotides are TGTGCCAGCAGCCCGTCAGGGCCGGGCACTGAAGCTTTCTTT. Amino acid sequence: CASSPSGPGTEAFF.

The chain's CDR3 is CASSLGAGQYNEQFF. The DNA for the CDR3 is TGTGCCAGCAGCTTAGGTGCAGGGCAGTACAATGAGCAGTTCTTC. The gene calls are TRBV7-2 and TRBJ2-1; tentative D call: TRBD1 (5 bases). V was cut by 1 base and J by 4 bases, with 11 bases left in between. This CDR3 has 15 residues. The V gene's germline CDR1 is SGHTA and CDR2 FQGNSA.

The V call is TRBV7-9, the J call TRBJ1-1, with D hard to call. The CDR3 sequence is 14 residues long. CDR1 is SEHNR and CDR2 is FQNEAQ in the germline V gene (reference sequence). Trimming removed 1 base from V and 3 bases from J, with 9 bases in between. The CDR3 protein is CASSLVGSDTEAFF. CDR3 DNA: TGTGCCAGCAGCTTAGTTGGGAGTGACACTGAAGCTTTCTTT.

This clonotype was seen just once. The gene calls are TRBV7-9 and TRBJ1-6; the match to TRBD1 covers 7 bases. J was trimmed by 6 bases and V by 4 bases; bases with no gene match: 6. There are 15 residues in the CDR3. Germline values: CDR1 SEHNR, CDR2 FQNEAQ (reference sequence). For the CDR3, the DNA is TGTGCCAGCAGCTCGTTGACAGGGCCTAATTCACCCCTCCACTTT. Residues: CASSSLTGPNSPLHF.

This chain links TRBV10-3 with TRBJ1-5, with 7 positions matching TRBD1. The CDR3 spans 15 residues. Germline CDR1 ENHRY, CDR2 SYGVKD. J gave up 3 bases and V 6 bases, and 8 bases lay outside the gene matches. CDR3 region: CAISPGQRDNQPQHF. The DNA of the CDR3 is TGTGCCATCAGCCCGGGACAGCGGGACAATCAGCCCCAGCATTTT.

The J gene is TRBJ1-1, the V gene TRBV12-3 or TRBV12-4; 10 bases agree with TRBD1. V lost 3 bases, J lost 10 bases, and 8 bases stayed unmatched. The length of the CDR3 is 14 residues. Here the CDR3 DNA reads TGTGCCAGCAGTTTGTGGACAGGGGGAGAGGGAGCTTTCTTT. It specifies CASSLWTGGEGAFF.

The chain uses TRBV5-1 and TRBJ2-5; D possibly uses TRBD1 or TRBD2 (5 bases each). Germline values: CDR1 SGHRS, CDR2 YFSETQ. The CDR3 contains 15 residues. The germline V and J ends were trimmed by 4 bases and 0 bases, with 13 bases remaining between them. CDR3 sequence: CASSAAGSYQETQYF. The CDR3 DNA reads as TGCGCCAGCAGCGCCGCAGGGAGCTACCAAGAGACCCAGTACTTC.

The chain joins TRBV19 to TRBJ2-3, with 9 bases fitting TRBD1. Trimming at V came to 5 bases and at J to 3 bases, leaving 3 bases not matched to a gene. The CDR3 is made up of 14 amino acids. Looked up from germline, CDR1 is LNHDA and CDR2 is SQIVND (reference sequence). The CDR3 nucleotides are TGTGCCAGTAGTTACGGACAGGGGACAGATACGCAGTATTTT. Encoded protein: CASSYGQGTDTQYF.

The V call is TRBV28, the J call TRBJ2-1; possibly TRBD2 for D (5 bases). This CDR3 is built from 15 residues. Germline V gene sequence: CDR1 MDHEN, CDR2 SYDVKM. The V end was cut by 6 bases, the J end by 6 bases, with 18 bases between. CDR3 DNA: TGTGCCAGCAGCCGATTAGGGAGTGGGTCCAATGAGCAGTTCTTC. This gives the protein CASSRLGSGSNEQFF.